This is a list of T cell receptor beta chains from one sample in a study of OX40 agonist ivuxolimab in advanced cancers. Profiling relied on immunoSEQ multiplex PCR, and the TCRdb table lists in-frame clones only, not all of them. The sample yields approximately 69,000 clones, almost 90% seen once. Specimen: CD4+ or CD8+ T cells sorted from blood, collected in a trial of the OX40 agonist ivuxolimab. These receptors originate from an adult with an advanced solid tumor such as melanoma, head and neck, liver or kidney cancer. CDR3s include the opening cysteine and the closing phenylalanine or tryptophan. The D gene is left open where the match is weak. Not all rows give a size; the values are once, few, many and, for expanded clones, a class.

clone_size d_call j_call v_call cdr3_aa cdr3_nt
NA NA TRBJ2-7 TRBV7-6 CASTGGGVSSYEQYF TGTGCCAGCACCGGAGGTGGGGTGAGCTCCTACGAGCAGTACTTC
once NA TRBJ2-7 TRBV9 CASSAGDFLSEQYF TGTGCCAGCAGCGCCGGGGACTTCCTGAGCGAGCAGTACTTC
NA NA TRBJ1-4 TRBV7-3 CASTQGSTNEKLFF TGTGCCAGCACCCAGGGGTCAACTAATGAAAAACTGTTTTTT
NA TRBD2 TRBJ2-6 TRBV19 CASTLGGTSAPGANVLTF TGTGCCAGTACCCTAGGAGGGACTAGCGCCCCTGGGGCCAACGTCCTGACTTTC
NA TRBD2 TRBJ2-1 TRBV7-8 CASSLLGTSGYNEQFF TGTGCCAGCAGCCTACTAGGGACTAGCGGCTACAATGAGCAGTTCTTC
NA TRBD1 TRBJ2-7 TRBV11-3 CASSMDRGSYEQYF TGTGCCAGCAGCATGGACAGGGGGTCCTACGAGCAGTACTTC
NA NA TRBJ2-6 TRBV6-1 CASSERVLSGANVLTF TGTGCCAGCAGTGAGCGGGTCCTCTCTGGGGCCAACGTCCTGACTTTC
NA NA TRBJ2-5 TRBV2 CASGTQETQYF TGTGCCAGCGGAACCCAAGAGACCCAGTACTTC
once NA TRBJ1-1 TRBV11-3 CASSQPGGRGTEAFF TGTGCCAGCAGCCAACCCGGGGGAAGGGGCACTGAAGCTTTCTTT
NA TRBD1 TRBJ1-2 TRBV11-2 CASSLRATGAYGGYGYTF TGTGCCAGCAGCTTACGGGCAACAGGGGCCTATGGCGGGTATGGCTACACCTTC
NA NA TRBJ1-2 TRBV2 CASSVWDKNYGYTF TGTGCCAGCAGTGTATGGGACAAGAACTATGGCTACACCTTC
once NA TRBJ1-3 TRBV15 CATSRDIGAGGNTIYF TGTGCCACCAGCAGAGATATCGGGGCAGGGGGAAACACCATATATTTT
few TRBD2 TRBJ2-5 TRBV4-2 CASSLSGSSGRAGETQYF TGTGCCAGCAGCCTTAGCGGGTCTAGCGGGAGGGCCGGAGAGACCCAGTACTTC
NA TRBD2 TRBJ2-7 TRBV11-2 CASSLREGPYEQYF TGTGCCAGCAGCTTGAGGGAGGGTCCCTACGAGCAGTACTTC
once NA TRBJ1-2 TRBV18 CASSPDRGYGYTF TGTGCCAGCTCACCGGACAGAGGATATGGCTACACCTTC
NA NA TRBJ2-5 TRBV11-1 CASSRGAPEETQYF TGTGCCAGCAGCCGCGGGGCTCCAGAGGAGACCCAGTACTTC
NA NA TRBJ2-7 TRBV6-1 CASSEVISEQYF TGTGCCAGCAGTGAAGTAATATCCGAGCAGTACTTC
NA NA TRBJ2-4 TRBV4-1 CASSQEWTGTKNIQYF TGCGCCAGCAGCCAAGAGTGGACTGGGACCAAAAACATTCAGTACTTC
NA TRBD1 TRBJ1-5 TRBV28 CASSRPTGDNQPQHF TGTGCCAGCAGCCGACCGACAGGGGACAATCAGCCCCAGCATTTT